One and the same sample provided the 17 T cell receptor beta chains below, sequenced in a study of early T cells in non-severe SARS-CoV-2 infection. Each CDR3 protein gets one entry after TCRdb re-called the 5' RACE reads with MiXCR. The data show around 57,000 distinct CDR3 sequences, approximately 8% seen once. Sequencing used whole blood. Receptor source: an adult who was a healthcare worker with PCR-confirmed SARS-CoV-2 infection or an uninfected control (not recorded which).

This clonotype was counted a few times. CDR3 sequence (DNA): TGTGCCAGCAGTTTCGCTTTGGTAAAAGAGACCCAGTACTTC. It encodes CASSFALVKETQYF. The V call is TRBV6-2 or TRBV6-3, the J call TRBJ2-5; unclear D gene. In germline, CDR1 is MNHEY, CDR2 SVGEGT. CDR3 length: 14 amino acids. Trimming shortened V by 4 bases and J by 3 bases, and 12 bases separated the two germline ends.

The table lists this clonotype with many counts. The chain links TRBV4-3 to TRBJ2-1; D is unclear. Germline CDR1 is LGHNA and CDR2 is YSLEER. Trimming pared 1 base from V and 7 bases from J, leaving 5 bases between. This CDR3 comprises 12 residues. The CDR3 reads CASSQVANEQFF. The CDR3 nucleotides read TGCGCCAGCAGCCAAGTTGCGAATGAGCAGTTCTTC.

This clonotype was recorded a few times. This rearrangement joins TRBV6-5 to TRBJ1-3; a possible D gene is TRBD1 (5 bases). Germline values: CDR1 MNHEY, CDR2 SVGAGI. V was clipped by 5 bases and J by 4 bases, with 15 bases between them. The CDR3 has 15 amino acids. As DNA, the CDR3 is TGTGCCAGCAGTCCGCCACGGGACGCAGGAAACACCATATATTTT. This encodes CASSPPRDAGNTIYF.

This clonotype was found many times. CDR3 in DNA: TGTGCCAGCAGCTTGGGTTCCGGGGATGGCTACACCTTC. Amino acid sequence: CASSLGSGDGYTF. J is TRBJ1-2 and V is TRBV5-5; D remains unclear. Germline V gene data show CDR1 as SGHKS and CDR2 as YYEKEE (reference sequence). Trimming left V 0 bases short and J 6 bases short, with 9 bases between. The CDR3 has 13 residues.

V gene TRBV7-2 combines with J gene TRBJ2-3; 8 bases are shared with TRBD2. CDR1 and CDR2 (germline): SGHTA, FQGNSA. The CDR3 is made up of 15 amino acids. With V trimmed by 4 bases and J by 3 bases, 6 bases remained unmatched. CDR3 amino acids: CASSSGTSRTDTQYF. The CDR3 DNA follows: TGTGCCAGCAGCTCTGGGACTAGTAGGACAGATACGCAGTATTTT.

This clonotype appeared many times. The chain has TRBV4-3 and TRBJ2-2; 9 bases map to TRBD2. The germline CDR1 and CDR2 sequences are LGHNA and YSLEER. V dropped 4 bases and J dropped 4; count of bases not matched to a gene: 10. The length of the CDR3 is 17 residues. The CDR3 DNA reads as TGCGCCAGCAGCCCAGCCCGACTAGCGGCTACCACCGGGGAGCTGTTTTTT. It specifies CASSPARLAATTGELFF.

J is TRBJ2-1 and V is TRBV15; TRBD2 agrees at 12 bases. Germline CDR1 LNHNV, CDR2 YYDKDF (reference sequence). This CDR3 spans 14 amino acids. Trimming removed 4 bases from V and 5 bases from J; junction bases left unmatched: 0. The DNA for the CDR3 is TGTGCCACCAGCACTAGCGGGGGGGACAATGAGCAGTTCTTC. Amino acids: CATSTSGGDNEQFF.

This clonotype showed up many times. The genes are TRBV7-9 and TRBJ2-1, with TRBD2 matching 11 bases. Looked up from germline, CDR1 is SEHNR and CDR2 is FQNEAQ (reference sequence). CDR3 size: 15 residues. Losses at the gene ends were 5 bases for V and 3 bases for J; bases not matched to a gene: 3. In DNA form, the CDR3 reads TGTGCCAGCAGCGAGGGGACTAGCGGCTACAATGAGCAGTTCTTC. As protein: CASSEGTSGYNEQFF. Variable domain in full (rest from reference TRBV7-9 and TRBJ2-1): DTGVSQNPRHKITKRGQNVTFRCDPISEHNRLYWYRQTLGQGPEFLTYFQNEAQLEKSRLLSDRFSAERPKGSFSTLEIQRTEQGDSAMYLCASSEGTSGYNEQFFGPGTRLTVL.

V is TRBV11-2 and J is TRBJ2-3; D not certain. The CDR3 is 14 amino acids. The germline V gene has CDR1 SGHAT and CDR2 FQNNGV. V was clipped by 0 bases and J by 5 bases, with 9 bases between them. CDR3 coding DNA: TGTGCCAGCAGCTTAGATCGTCCGATAGATACGCAGTATTTT. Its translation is CASSLDRPIDTQYF.

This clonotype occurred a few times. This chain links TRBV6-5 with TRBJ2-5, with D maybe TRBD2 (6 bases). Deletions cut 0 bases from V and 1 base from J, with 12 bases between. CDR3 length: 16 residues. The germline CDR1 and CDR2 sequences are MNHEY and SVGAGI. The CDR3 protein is CASSYSPLTSQETQYF. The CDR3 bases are TGTGCCAGCAGTTACTCTCCCCTGACTAGCCAAGAGACCCAGTACTTC.

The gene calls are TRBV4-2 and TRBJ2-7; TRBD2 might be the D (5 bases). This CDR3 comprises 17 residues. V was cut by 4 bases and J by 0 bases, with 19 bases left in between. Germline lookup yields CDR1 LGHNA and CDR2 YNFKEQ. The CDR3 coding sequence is TGTGCCAGCAGCCTAAACAGCCTAGCCCACCCCTCCTACGAGCAGTACTTC. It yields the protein CASSLNSLAHPSYEQYF.

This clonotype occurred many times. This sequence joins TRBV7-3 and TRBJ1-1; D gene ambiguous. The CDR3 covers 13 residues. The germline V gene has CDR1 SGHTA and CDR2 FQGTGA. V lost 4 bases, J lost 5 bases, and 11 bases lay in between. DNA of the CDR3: TGTGCCAGCAGCTCATTCACGGAGACTGAAGCTTTCTTT. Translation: CASSSFTETEAFF.

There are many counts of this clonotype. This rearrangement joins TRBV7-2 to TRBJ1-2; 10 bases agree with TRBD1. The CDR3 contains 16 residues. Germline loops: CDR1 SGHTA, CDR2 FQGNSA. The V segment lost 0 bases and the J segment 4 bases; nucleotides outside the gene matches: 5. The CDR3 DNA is TGTGCCAGCAGCTTAGCTGGGACAGGGGCGATCTATGGCTACACCTTC. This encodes CASSLAGTGAIYGYTF. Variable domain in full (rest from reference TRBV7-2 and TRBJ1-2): GAGVSQSPSNKVTEKGKDVELRCDPISGHTALYWYRQSLGQGLEFLIYFQGNSAPDKSGLPSDRFSAERTGGSVSTLTIQRTQQEDSAVYLCASSLAGTGAIYGYTFGSGTRLTVV.

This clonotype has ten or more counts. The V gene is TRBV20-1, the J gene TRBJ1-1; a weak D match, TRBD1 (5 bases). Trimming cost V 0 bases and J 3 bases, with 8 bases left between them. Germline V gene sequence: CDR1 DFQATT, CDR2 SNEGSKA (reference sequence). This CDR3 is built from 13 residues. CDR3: CSARDGGYTEAFF. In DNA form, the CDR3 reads TGCAGTGCTAGAGACGGGGGTTACACTGAAGCTTTCTTT.

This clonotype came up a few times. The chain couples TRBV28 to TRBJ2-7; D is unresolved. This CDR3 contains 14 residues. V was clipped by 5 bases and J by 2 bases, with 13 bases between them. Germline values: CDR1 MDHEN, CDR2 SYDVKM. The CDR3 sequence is CASSPRTETYEQYF. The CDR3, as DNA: TGTGCCAGCAGTCCTCGGACGGAAACCTACGAGCAGTACTTC.

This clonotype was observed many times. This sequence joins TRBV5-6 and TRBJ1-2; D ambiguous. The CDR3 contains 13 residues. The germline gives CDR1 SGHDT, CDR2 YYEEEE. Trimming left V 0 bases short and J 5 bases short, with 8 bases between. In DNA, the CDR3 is TGTGCCAGCAGCTTGGTAGATGGGTATGGCTACACCTTC. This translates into CASSLVDGYGYTF.

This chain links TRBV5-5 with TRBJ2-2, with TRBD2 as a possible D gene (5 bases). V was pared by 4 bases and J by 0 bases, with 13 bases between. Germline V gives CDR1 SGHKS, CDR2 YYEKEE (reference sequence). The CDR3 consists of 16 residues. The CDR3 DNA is TGTGCCAGCAGCAGACTTGGAGGCGCGAACACCGGGGAGCTGTTTTTT. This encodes CASSRLGGANTGELFF.